The T cell receptor (beta chain) described here comes from a study of T cells after yellow fever vaccination. Researchers made TCR cDNA using 5'RACE template switching, and this step added a universal primer site and UMIs. Each CDR3 protein gets one entry after TCRdb re-called the 5' RACE reads with MiXCR. Altogether some 99,000 distinct CDR3 sequences are present, roughly 5.2% being singletons, with the ten largest covering just over 40%. The table lists this clonotype with a few counts. Its specificity is unknown. V shed 2 bases and J shed 8 bases, with 13 bases lying between them. The CDR3 is 14 amino acids. Regarding the study as a whole: Post-booster reappearance was seen for most primary-vaccination clones (just over 95% CD4, around 88% CD8). Among all clonotypes, a small share was observed in both CD4 and CD8 compartments. FACS-sorted repertoires could harbor abundant contaminating bulk-population clonotypes.

The sample consisted of CD8+ T cells sorted from PBMCs, taken 10 days after the yellow fever booster vaccination. J is TRBJ2-4 and V is TRBV12-3 or TRBV12-4; D gene unclear. The TCR originated in a young man who received the YFV17D yellow fever vaccine. CDR3 sequence (DNA): TGTGCCAGCAGTTTACTACGCGGTTTTGACATTCAGTACTTC. This encodes CASSLLRGFDIQYF.